This entry features one T cell receptor beta chain sequence. At least ten counts were recorded for this clonotype. Which antigen it targets is not known. It has no much larger one-base neighbor in the sample; base qualities were not kept. PBMCs were isolated by Ficoll-Paque density gradient centrifugation. The data originate from a study of T-cell memory formation after mild COVID-19 listed by TCRdb under 2021. Background on the whole study: TCR sequence clusters from the two donors were found to be largely donor specific. Two young, previously healthy adult volunteers made up the cohort, one male and one female. In two donors, T-cell clones that expanded and contracted after mild COVID-19 were followed by sequencing TCRalpha and TCRbeta repertoires longitudinally.

The instrument was an Illumina NovaSeq 6000. TCRalpha and TCRbeta cDNA libraries were built by 5'RACE with constant-segment primers, adding sample barcodes and unique molecular identifiers. Trizol reagent was used to extract RNA from every sample. Libraries were amplified in two PCR steps, with a second sample barcode and Illumina TruSeq adapters added in the second step. The libraries were sequenced on an Illumina NovaSeq using 2 x 150 bp paired-end reads. Regarding the original processing steps: With migec v1.2.7, reads were demultiplexed and then collapsed into UMI-guided consensus sequences. With mixcr v2.1.11, UMI consensuses were aligned to TRA and TRB V and J templates and assembled into clonotypes. A clonotype was counted as expanded or contracted only when both edgeR and NoisET called the clonotype significant, with the noise models trained on biological replicates. For edgeR calls, the thresholds were a false discovery rate-adjusted p below 0.01 and a log2 fold-change of 1. As an exploratory analysis of dynamics, max-normalized trajectories of the 1000 most abundant clonotypes were examined by PCA with hierarchical clustering. Each responding clone was given a CD4 or CD8 phenotype based on the CD4+ and CD8+ repertoires, which had been sequenced separately. Through fastp at Q25 and MiXCR, TCRdb rebuilt clones from the public reads, retaining in-frame beta chains. Rows are unified per CDR3 protein, each entry keeping the most common DNA and genes. The V and J calls were not made by the authors but by TCRdb's processing. Across this sample there are about 260,000 distinct CDR3 sequences, with around 15% seen only once. Of the sample, over 20% falls within the top ten clones.

Findings and caveats that apply to the study as a whole: Some responding clones were detected in pre-infection memory, which suggested that pre-existing cross-reactive memory T cells had joined the SARS-CoV-2 response. Clones that contracted from day 15 to 85 showed balanced CD4/CD8 phenotypes, whereas a second wave of clones that expanded from day 15 to 37 leaned towards CD4+. Contracting CD4+ clones were located mainly in the CM and EM memory subsets, whereas CD8+ clones were found to be enriched in EMRA. The study included only two mild cases, and larger cohorts that include severe cases with pre-infection samples were judged to be necessary. The second-wave clones that peaked on day 37 were not confirmed to be SARS-CoV-2 specific.

The TCR comes from a man younger than 30 who had mild COVID-19 (a few samples of this study predate the infection). The sample titles of this study are shuffled in the database, so cell type and time point are left out; the donor was told from shared clones. Sequenced input: PBMCs or a T cell subset sorted from them (not recorded which).

The DNA is TGTGCCAGCTCGGGACAGTCGAACACTGAAGCTTTCTTT. Its protein is CASSGQSNTEAFF. Recombination linked TRBV18 to TRBJ1-1; the central 7 bases match TRBD1. Measured from the cysteine to the phenylalanine, the CDR3 is 13 residues long. Only the CDR3 region is kept as DNA, spanning 39 bases read in frame from base 1. The germline V gene supplies CDR1 KGHSH and CDR2 LQKENI. Trimmed from V: 6 bases; trimmed from J: 1 base; junction bases lacking a gene match: 2.